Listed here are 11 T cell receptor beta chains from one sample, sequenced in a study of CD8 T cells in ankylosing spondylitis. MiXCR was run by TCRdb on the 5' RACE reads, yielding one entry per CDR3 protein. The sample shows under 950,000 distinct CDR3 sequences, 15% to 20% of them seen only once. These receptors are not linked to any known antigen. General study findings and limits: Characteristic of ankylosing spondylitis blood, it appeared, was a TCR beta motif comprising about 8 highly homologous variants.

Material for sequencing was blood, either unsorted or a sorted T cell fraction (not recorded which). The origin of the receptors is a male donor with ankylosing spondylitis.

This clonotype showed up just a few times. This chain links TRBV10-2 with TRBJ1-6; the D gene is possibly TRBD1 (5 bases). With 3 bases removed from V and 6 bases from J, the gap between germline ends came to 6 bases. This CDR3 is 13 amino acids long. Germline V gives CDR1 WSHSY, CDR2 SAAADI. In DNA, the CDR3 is TGCGCCAGCAGTGACAGGGCTAATTCACCCCTCCACTTT. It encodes CASSDRANSPLHF.

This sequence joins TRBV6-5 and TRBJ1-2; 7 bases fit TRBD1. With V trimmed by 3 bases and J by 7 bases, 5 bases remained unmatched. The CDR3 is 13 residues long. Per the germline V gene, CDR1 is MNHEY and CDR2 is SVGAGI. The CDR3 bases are TGTGCCAGCAGTTATTTGACAGGGCTTGGCTACACCTTC. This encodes CASSYLTGLGYTF.

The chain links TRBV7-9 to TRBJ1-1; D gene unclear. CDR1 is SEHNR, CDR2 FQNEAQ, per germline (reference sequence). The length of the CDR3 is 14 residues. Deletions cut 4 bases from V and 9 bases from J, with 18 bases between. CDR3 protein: CASSSSLAGRKAFF. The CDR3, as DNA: TGTGCCAGCAGCTCAAGCCTGGCGGGCAGAAAAGCTTTCTTT.

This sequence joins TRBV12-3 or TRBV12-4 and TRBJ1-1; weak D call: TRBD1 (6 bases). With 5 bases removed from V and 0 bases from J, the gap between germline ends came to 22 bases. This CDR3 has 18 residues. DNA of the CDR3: TGTGCCAGCAGTCACACCATTGAGGTACAGGGAATGAACACTGAAGCTTTCTTT. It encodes CASSHTIEVQGMNTEAFF.

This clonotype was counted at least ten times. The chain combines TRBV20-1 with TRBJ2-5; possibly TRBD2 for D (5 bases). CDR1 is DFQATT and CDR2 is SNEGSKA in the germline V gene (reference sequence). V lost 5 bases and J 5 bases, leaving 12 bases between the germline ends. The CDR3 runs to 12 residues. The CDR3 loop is CSARGLGETQYF. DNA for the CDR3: TGCAGTGCTCGTGGACTTGGGGAGACCCAGTACTTC.

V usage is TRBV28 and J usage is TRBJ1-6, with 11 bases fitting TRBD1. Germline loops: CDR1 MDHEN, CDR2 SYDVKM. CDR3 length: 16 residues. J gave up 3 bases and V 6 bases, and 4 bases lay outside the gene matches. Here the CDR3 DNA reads TGTGCCAGCAGCCGGACAGGGGGCGACTATAATTCACCCCTCCACTTT. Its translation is CASSRTGGDYNSPLHF.

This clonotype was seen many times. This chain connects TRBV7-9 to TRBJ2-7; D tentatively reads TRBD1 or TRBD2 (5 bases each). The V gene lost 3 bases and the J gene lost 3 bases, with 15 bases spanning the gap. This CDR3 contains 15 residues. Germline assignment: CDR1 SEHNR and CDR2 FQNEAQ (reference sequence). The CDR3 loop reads CASSLGVVPHYEQYF. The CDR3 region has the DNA TGTGCCAGCAGCTTGGGGGTCGTCCCTCACTACGAGCAGTACTTC.

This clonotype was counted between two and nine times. CDR3 nucleotide sequence: TGCAGTGCCGGACCTCCTACAGGGTTTTACGAGCAGTACTTC. It encodes CSAGPPTGFYEQYF. The chain couples TRBV20-1 to TRBJ2-7; D perhaps matches TRBD1 (6 bases). The V and J ends lost 6 bases and 4 bases respectively, with 19 bases between them. Looked up from germline, CDR1 is DFQATT and CDR2 is SNEGSKA (reference sequence). The CDR3 runs to 14 residues.

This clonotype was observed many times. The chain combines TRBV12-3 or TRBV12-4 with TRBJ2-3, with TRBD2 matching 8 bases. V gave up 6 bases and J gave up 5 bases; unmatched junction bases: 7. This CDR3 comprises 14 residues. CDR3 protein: CASSPGTRGDTQYF. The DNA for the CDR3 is TGTGCCAGCAGCCCCGGGACTAGGGGAGATACGCAGTATTTT.

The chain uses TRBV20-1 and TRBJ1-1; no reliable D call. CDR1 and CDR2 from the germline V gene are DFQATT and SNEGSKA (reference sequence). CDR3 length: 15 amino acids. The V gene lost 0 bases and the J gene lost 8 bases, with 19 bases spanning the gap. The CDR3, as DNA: TGCAGTGCTAGAGAATACCTTATTGGGTGGGGAGAAGCTTTCTTT. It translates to CSAREYLIGWGEAFF.

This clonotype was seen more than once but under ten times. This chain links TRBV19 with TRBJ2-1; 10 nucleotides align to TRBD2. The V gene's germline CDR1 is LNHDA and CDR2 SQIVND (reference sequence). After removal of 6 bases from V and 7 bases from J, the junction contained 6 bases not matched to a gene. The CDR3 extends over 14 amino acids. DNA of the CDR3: TGTGCCAGTAGCCCGAGCGGGAGGGTTAATGAGCAGTTCTTC. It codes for CASSPSGRVNEQFF.